This TCR beta chain was obtained from a study of T cell clonotyping in hematopoietic cell transplantation. This clone was counted a few times. Its antigen is undetermined. The CDR3 loop spans 13 amino acids. Samples: about 28 days before transplant, then days 30, 100 and 180 after. Sequenced by immunoSEQ multiplex PCR; TCRdb stores in-frame clones only, minus some. This repertoire shows about 4,200 clones, approximately 16% found once; its top ten account for roughly a fifth. Findings and limits, study-wide: Pathologically expanded recipient clonotypes increased progressively from day 30 to day 180 as diversity fell.

The clonotype comes from a male patient in his 50s who had an allogeneic stem cell transplant from a related donor, so the T cells may come from the graft donor. Some clones in this sample may be carry-over from other donors' samples. The chain links TRBV21-1 to TRBJ2-5; the table's TRBD2 call for D was not verified on the DNA. TRBV21-1 is recorded as a pseudogene. The material sequenced was peripheral blood mononuclear cells, taken 30 days after allogeneic stem cell transplant. CDR3 DNA sequence: TGTGCCAGCAGCCAGCAGAGGCCGTCAACCCAGTACTTC. It is translated as CASSQQRPSTQYF.